This T cell receptor beta chain is drawn from a study of T cell responses to AZD1222 COVID-19 vaccine. Findings of the study overall: Reportedly, nearly half the spike-specific TCRs target unmutated variant regions. Recipients of AZD1222 seropositive at baseline numbered only 5 or 6. Spike-specific TCR breadth and depth both grew after two AZD1222 doses.

This clone counts as medium-sized (0.01 to 0.1%). The antigen remains undetermined. Trimming took 5 bases from V and 7 from J, leaving 12 bases between them. This CDR3 region has 14 residues. In germline, CDR1 is MRHNA, CDR2 SNTAGT. Sequencing used immunoSEQ multiplex PCR; TCRdb keeps in-frame clones, though not all of them. The sample lists approximately 140,000 clones, approximately 89% occurring once. The starting material was peripheral blood, obtained on day 0 of AZD1222 vaccination. This sequence was found in an adult in good health. The rearrangement uses TRBV6-4 and TRBJ1-6; D call uncertain. The CDR3 DNA follows: TGTGCCAGCAGTTATGAACTGGGAAATTCACCCCTCCACTTT. Protein: CASSYELGNSPLHF.